Listed here are 10 T cell receptor beta chains from one sample, sequenced in a study of shared clonotypes between healthy human individuals. Positively selected for CCR7, the CD45RO-negative cells used as naive CD8 cells excluded terminally differentiated effector memory CD45RA+ cells. The method was immunoSEQ multiplex PCR; TCRdb's version includes in-frame clones alone and lacks a portion of them. The sample has about 2.1 million clones; just over 90% are singletons. Material for sequencing was naive CD8+ T cells from PBMCs. These receptors were taken from a man in his late teens or twenties in good health. Some clones in this sample may be carry-over from other donors' samples.

The J gene is TRBJ2-7, the V gene TRBV5-6; TRBD1 is a possible D gene (6 bases). Trimming left V 0 bases short and J 6 bases short, with 7 bases between. Germline-derived CDR1 and CDR2 are SGHDT and YYEEEE. This CDR3 comprises 12 residues. In nucleotides, the CDR3 is TGTGCCAGCAGCTTGGTCAGGGGCGAGCAGTACTTC. Protein sequence: CASSLVRGEQYF.

The genes are TRBV9 and TRBJ2-6; unclear D gene. Looked up from germline, CDR1 is SGDLS and CDR2 is YYNGEE. Trimming took off 0 bases at V and 1 base at J, with 8 bases between the two ends. The CDR3 extends over 16 amino acids. The DNA of the CDR3 is TGTGCCAGCAGCGTAGCTAGGCGATCTGGGGCCAACGTCCTGACTTTC. Translation gives CASSVARRSGANVLTF.

V and J are TRBV5-1 and TRBJ1-1; 8 bases are a match to TRBD1. Per the germline V gene, CDR1 is SGHRS and CDR2 is YFSETQ. This CDR3 has 14 amino acids. The V and J ends lost 4 bases and 5 bases, in that order; junction bases with no gene match: 7. The CDR3 coding sequence is TGCGCCAGCAGCCAAGGGACAGGTGGAACTGAAGCTTTCTTT. This gives the protein CASSQGTGGTEAFF.

With respect to this clone: The identical CDR3 is also encoded by other nucleotide sequences in the sample. The chain carries TRBV27 and TRBJ2-7; possible D gene TRBD1, 5 bases. V was cut by 6 bases and J by 3 bases, with 12 bases left in between. In germline, CDR1 is MNHEY, CDR2 SMNVEV (reference sequence). CDR3 length equals 13 residues. The CDR3 DNA reads TGTGCCAGCAGCTTACGCGACAGCTACGAGCAGTACTTC. Protein: CASSLRDSYEQYF.

This clone is a singleton in its sample. The chain has TRBV7-9 and TRBJ2-7, with 7 bases lining up with TRBD1. After removal of 1 base from V and 1 base from J, the junction contained 1 base not matched to a gene. CDR1 SEHNR and CDR2 FQNEAQ come from the germline V gene (reference sequence). The CDR3 covers 14 residues. CDR3 DNA sequence: TGTGCCAGCAGCTTAGGGGACAGATCCTACGAGCAGTACTTC. Translation: CASSLGDRSYEQYF.

The V gene is TRBV19, the J gene TRBJ2-1; 10 bases are a match to TRBD2. The CDR3 sequence is 14 residues long. The germline V gene has CDR1 LNHDA and CDR2 SQIVND (reference sequence). J gave up 4 bases and V 8 bases, and 5 bases lay outside the gene matches. The CDR3 reads CASLQREGYNEQFF. The CDR3 coding sequence is TGTGCCAGTTTGCAGCGGGAGGGGTACAATGAGCAGTTCTTC.

The genes are TRBV6-1 and TRBJ1-1; no definite D call. In germline, CDR1 is MNHNS, CDR2 SASEGT. Trimming removed 5 bases from V and 1 base from J, with 11 bases in between. This CDR3 comprises 14 residues. The CDR3 region is CASSSWYSNTEAFF. Written as DNA, the CDR3 is TGTGCCAGCAGTTCTTGGTATTCGAACACTGAAGCTTTCTTT.

This chain connects TRBV7-6 to TRBJ2-7; the D is unclear. This CDR3 spans 14 amino acids. The germline V gene has CDR1 SGHVS and CDR2 FNYEAQ. Trimming left V 2 bases short and J 6 bases short, with 14 bases between. DNA for the CDR3: TGTGCCAGCAGCTTAATCGAAGAGCGTTCCGAGCAGTACTTC. Translated, it gives CASSLIEERSEQYF.

The rearrangement uses TRBV5-5 and TRBJ2-7; 7 bases match TRBD1. The V gene's germline CDR1 is SGHKS and CDR2 YYEKEE (reference sequence). CDR3 size: 15 residues. Unmatched junction bases numbered 9, after V lost 4 bases and J lost 2 bases. CDR3 sequence: CASSVDRVSPYEQYF. CDR3 DNA sequence: TGTGCCAGCAGCGTAGACAGGGTTAGCCCCTACGAGCAGTACTTC. Full variable domain (rest looked up from reference TRBV5-5 and TRBJ2-7): DAGVTQSPTHLIKTRGQQVTLRCSPISGHKSVSWYQQVLGQGPQFIFQYYEKEERGRGNFPDRFSARQFPNYSSELNVNALLLGDSALYLCASSVDRVSPYEQYFGPGTRLTVT.

This clone was found once. CDR3 nucleotides: TGTGCCAGCAGCGCCGAGACAGAGTCGAACACCGGGGAGCTGTTTTTT. This translates into CASSAETESNTGELFF. J is TRBJ2-2 and V is TRBV9; a weak D match, TRBD1 (5 bases). V was clipped by 3 bases and J by 0 bases, with 12 bases between them. The CDR3 sequence is 16 residues long. Per germline, CDR1 SGDLS and CDR2 YYNGEE.